A selection of T cell receptor beta chains follows, all from one sample in a study of monozygotic twins with inflammatory bowel disease. After re-calling the 5' RACE reads, TCRdb lists one entry per CDR3 protein, DNA absent. The table gives 300,000 to 400,000 distinct CDR3 sequences; the top ten clones make up 2% to 3% of it. Sequencing used blood. The receptors originated from a human donor with ulcerative colitis or Crohn's disease, or a healthy co-twin of an affected twin (not recorded which). Each CDR3 is given with its conserved first and last residue.

>TRBJ1-2|TRBV24-1|14
CATSDWQGKYGYTF
>TRBJ1-1|TRBV13|14
CASSLKGTNTEAFF
>TRBJ1-1|TRBV5-1|15
CASSPPGSPNTEAFF
>TRBJ2-2|TRBV7-2|16
CASDLSIGGSTGELFF
>TRBJ1-6|TRBV4-3|15
CASSQEGTHNSPLHF
>TRBJ2-7|TRBV6-2/TRBV6-3|14
CASKPGQGMYEQYF
>TRBJ2-3|TRBV4-1|14
CASSHRDYTDTQYF
>TRBJ1-1|TRBV6-5|15
CASSYSGRMNTEAFF
>TRBJ1-2|TRBV28|15
CASSPLQDREYGYTF
>TRBJ2-5|TRBV7-2|15
CASSLDTSGQETQYF
>TRBJ2-3|TRBV7-9|16
CASSRWTGQGADTQYF
>TRBJ2-7|TRBV7-8|15
CASSVGTGRSYEQYF
>TRBJ2-2|TRBV11-3|16
CASSPGYSLNTGELFF
>TRBJ2-1|TRBV4-2|15
CASSQDGNAYNEQFF
>TRBJ2-3|TRBV15|22
CATSRSKKSGGATGPNTDTQYF
>TRBJ1-3|TRBV7-9|16
CASSQLTVRSGNTIYF
>TRBJ2-7|TRBV7-9|15
CASSLEQDHSYEQYF
>TRBJ2-2|TRBV7-3|14
CASIFTGYTGELFF
>TRBJ1-5|TRBV12-3/TRBV12-4|15
CASSLHPLRDQPQHF
>TRBJ2-5|TRBV10-3|12
CGLGHPRETQYF
>TRBJ1-4|TRBV6-1|14
CASSPDRAREKLFF
>TRBJ2-5|TRBV5-1|14
CASSLTGYEETQYF
>TRBJ1-1|TRBV19|14
CASSQAGMNTEAFF
>TRBJ1-2|TRBV6-1|16
CASSEAEVKETYGYTF
>TRBJ2-1|TRBV27|14
CASSLGQGMDEQFF
>TRBJ2-6|TRBV28|19
CASSYPDSVLSSGANVLTF